Presented here are 5 T cell receptor beta chains from one specimen sequenced in a study of blood T cells in healthy people across ages. A J-beta primer mix and a sample-barcoded 5' primer were used in a second PCR of roughly 6 to 12 cycles. TCRdb ran MiXCR on the 5' RACE reads and lists one entry per CDR3 protein. The sample lists about 1.4 million distinct CDR3 sequences; almost 60% were seen once. Sequenced input: blood. The receptors were sampled from a man aged 18-30 years in good health.

The V and J genes are TRBV20-1 and TRBJ2-5; D may be TRBD1 (5 bases). There are 11 residues in the CDR3. Germline CDR1 reads DFQATT; CDR2 reads SNEGSKA (reference sequence). The CDR3 spells CRAQGLETQYF. The CDR3 nucleotides read TGCAGGGCCCAGGGCCTAGAGACCCAGTACTTC.

V is TRBV6-5 and J is TRBJ1-2; D is perhaps TRBD1 (6 bases). The germline CDR1 and CDR2 sequences are MNHEY and SVGAGI. The CDR3 spans 16 residues. The germline V and J ends were trimmed by 1 base and 2 bases, with 14 bases remaining between them. As DNA, the CDR3 is TGTGCCAGCAGTTACTTCACGGGACAATCAAACTATGGCTACACCTTC. Translating it yields CASSYFTGQSNYGYTF.

Of note for this clonotype: A junction boundary mismatches the germline segment, possibly from a read error. This sequence joins TRBV7-2 and TRBJ2-4, with D uncertain. The J call may be in error: the DNA end matches TRBJ2-7 better. Germline-derived CDR1 and CDR2 are SGHTA and FQGNSA. This CDR3 has 15 amino acids. The CDR3 here is CAGSLDQWVNYEQYF. In DNA, the CDR3 is TGTGCCGGCAGCTTAGATCAGTGGGTAAACTACGAGCAGTACTTC.

This clonotype was picked up a small number of times. This rearrangement joins TRBV9 to TRBJ2-7, with TRBD1 matching 7 bases. Losses at the gene ends were 5 bases for V and 0 bases for J; bases not matched to a gene: 8. CDR3 length: 15 residues. From germline, CDR1 is SGDLS and CDR2 YYNGEE. The CDR3 sequence is CASRSRDSFSYEQYF. The CDR3 bases are TGTGCCAGCAGGTCCCGGGACAGCTTCTCCTACGAGCAGTACTTC.

The chain joins TRBV12-3 or TRBV12-4 to TRBJ2-6; 8 bases fit TRBD1. The J segment lost 0 bases and the V segment lost 6 bases, leaving 7 bases of the junction unmatched. CDR3 length: 17 amino acids. This CDR3 is CASSPGTGPSGANVLTF. The CDR3, as DNA: TGTGCCAGCAGCCCGGGGACAGGCCCCTCTGGGGCCAACGTCCTGACTTTC.